The 25 T cell receptor beta chains below come from one sample, sequenced in a study of T-cell reconstitution after alpha-beta-depleted transplantation in children. A TCRbeta library incorporating unique molecular identifiers was prepared. MiXCR was run by TCRdb on the PCR reads, yielding one entry per CDR3 protein. The sample has around 93,000 distinct CDR3 sequences; 7% to 9% are singletons. Sequences were derived from PBMCs from the stem cell graft donor, sampled from the stem cell graft. These receptors were obtained from a human donor who donated a stem cell graft to a child with congenital amegakaryocytic thrombocytopenia.

The sample holds many counts of this clonotype. The CDR3 DNA follows: TGTGCCAGCAGCTCCCGAGTACCAACTAGCGGGAGGGTTAATGAGCAGTTCTTC. It yields the protein CASSSRVPTSGRVNEQFF. This rearrangement joins TRBV11-1 to TRBJ2-1; 13 positions agree with TRBD2. The ends lost 4 bases at V and 7 bases at J; junction bases unmatched: 13. CDR3 size: 18 residues. The germline gives CDR1 SGHAT, CDR2 FQDESV (reference sequence). Looking up the rest from reference TRBV11-1 and TRBJ2-1 gives the full variable domain: EAEVAQSPRYKITEKSQAVAFWCDPISGHATLYWYRQILGQGPELLVQFQDESVVDDSQLPKDRFSAERLKGVDSTLKIQPAELGDSAMYLCASSSRVPTSGRVNEQFFGPGTRLTVL.

This clonotype occurred many times. The rearrangement links TRBV6-5 to TRBJ2-3, with D possibly being TRBD2 (6 bases). V dropped 4 bases and J dropped 6 bases, with 20 bases sitting between them. There are 16 residues in the CDR3. CDR1 is MNHEY and CDR2 is SVGAGI in the germline V gene. The CDR3 here is CASSFAVSPSGDTQYF. In DNA form, the CDR3 reads TGTGCCAGCAGTTTCGCCGTCTCCCCAAGCGGGGATACGCAGTATTTT.

This clonotype was counted ten times or more. The rearrangement joins TRBV7-8 to TRBJ2-7, with D tentatively TRBD1 or TRBD2 (5 bases each). CDR1 and CDR2 (germline): SGHVS, FQNEAQ. The CDR3 runs 13 residues. Trimming took 1 base from V and 12 from J, leaving 16 bases between them. DNA of the CDR3: TGTGCCAGCAGCTTAGTGACCGGGACCCCCTGGTACTTC. Protein product: CASSLVTGTPWYF.

This clonotype was seen repeatedly, ten times or more. The chain employs TRBV25-1 and TRBJ2-3; D gene ambiguous. Trimming removed 0 bases from V and 6 bases from J, with 10 bases in between. The CDR3 extends over 14 amino acids. From germline, CDR1 is MGHDK and CDR2 SYGVNS. Written as DNA, the CDR3 is TGTGCCAGCAGTGAATACTCCAGACCCGATACGCAGTATTTT. Encoded protein: CASSEYSRPDTQYF. Variable domain in full (rest from reference TRBV25-1 and TRBJ2-3): EADIYQTPRYLVIGTGKKITLECSQTMGHDKMYWYQQDPGMELHLIHYSYGVNSTEKGDLSSESTVSRIRTEHFPLTLESARPSHTSQYLCASSEYSRPDTQYFGPGTRLTVL.

This clonotype was seen repeatedly, ten times or more. The gene calls are TRBV7-7 and TRBJ2-7, with a weak D call TRBD2 (5 bases). V was pared by 3 bases and J by 7 bases, with 13 bases between. The CDR3 is made up of 13 amino acids. CDR1 is SSHAT, CDR2 FNYEAQ, per germline (reference sequence). The CDR3 DNA follows: TGTGCCAGCAGCTTCGACCCTTCGGGAGAGCAGTACTTC. The encoded protein is CASSFDPSGEQYF.

This clonotype came up many times. This chain connects TRBV5-1 to TRBJ2-5, with D maybe TRBD1 (6 bases). V dropped 1 base and J dropped 2 bases, with 15 bases sitting between them. The CDR3 is 16 residues long. Looked up from germline, CDR1 is SGHRS and CDR2 is YFSETQ. CDR3 protein: CASSLSTGLTQETQYF. DNA for the CDR3: TGCGCCAGCAGCTTGTCTACAGGGTTAACGCAAGAGACCCAGTACTTC.

At least ten counts were recorded for this clonotype. This rearrangement joins TRBV5-1 to TRBJ1-2; TRBD1 matches 9 bases. CDR1 is SGHRS and CDR2 is YFSETQ in the germline V gene. The CDR3 spans 14 residues. J was trimmed by 6 bases and V by 5 bases; bases with no gene match: 8. The CDR3 reads CASRYTGGVDGYTF. The CDR3, as DNA: TGCGCCAGCAGGTATACAGGGGGCGTTGATGGCTACACCTTC.

This clonotype was detected many times. This rearrangement joins TRBV7-8 to TRBJ2-7; D call uncertain. The ends were cut back, 0 bases at V and 6 bases at J, with 12 bases in the middle. This CDR3 contains 14 residues. Per the germline V gene, CDR1 is SGHVS and CDR2 is FQNEAQ. CDR3 in amino acids: CASSLATASSEQYF. For the CDR3, the DNA is TGTGCCAGCAGCTTAGCTACGGCCTCATCCGAGCAGTACTTC.

This clonotype occurred many times. This chain joins TRBV4-2 and TRBJ2-7; 8 nucleotides agree with TRBD1. The CDR3 runs to 14 residues. In germline, CDR1 is LGHNA, CDR2 YNFKEQ. V dropped 0 bases and J dropped 4; count of bases not matched to a gene: 2. For the CDR3, the DNA is TGTGCCAGCAGCCAAGACAGGGGGCGGTACGAGCAGTACTTC. Amino acids: CASSQDRGRYEQYF.

This clonotype has at least ten counts. This chain connects TRBV20-1 to TRBJ2-7, with 9 bases that match TRBD2. V lost 0 bases to trimming and J lost 6 bases; unmatched junction nucleotides: 6. The germline gives CDR1 DFQATT, CDR2 SNEGSKA (reference sequence). There are 14 residues in the CDR3. The CDR3 bases are TGCAGTGCTAGAGAGGTAGCGGGAGATCGCGAGCAGTACTTC. As protein: CSAREVAGDREQYF.

This clonotype was counted many times. This chain joins TRBV7-9 and TRBJ1-1; D gene uncertain. In germline, CDR1 is SEHNR, CDR2 FQNEAQ (reference sequence). CDR3 length: 14 amino acids. V lost 1 base and J lost 3, with 9 bases in between. As DNA, the CDR3 is TGTGCCAGCAGCTTAGGGGCGGCTTACACTGAAGCTTTCTTT. This sequence encodes CASSLGAAYTEAFF.

The chain is built from TRBV20-1 and TRBJ2-5; unclear D gene. From germline, CDR1 is DFQATT and CDR2 SNEGSKA (reference sequence). Trimming took off 4 bases at V and 0 bases at J, with 6 bases between the two ends. This CDR3 is 12 amino acids long. The CDR3 sequence: CSATRDQETQYF. DNA for the CDR3: TGCAGTGCTACACGGGACCAAGAGACCCAGTACTTC.

This clonotype was recorded many times. The chain has TRBV20-1 and TRBJ2-7; tentative D call: TRBD1 (5 bases). This CDR3 contains 13 residues. Between the trimmed V and J ends, which lost 6 bases and 2 bases, there was a span of 14 bases. CDR1 and CDR2 from the germline V gene are DFQATT and SNEGSKA (reference sequence). The CDR3 loop reads CSARATGPYEQYF. The CDR3 DNA follows: TGCAGTGCCAGGGCGACCGGCCCCTACGAGCAGTACTTC.

The rearrangement joins TRBV5-1 to TRBJ2-3; 14 bases fit TRBD2. The V gene end was trimmed by 3 bases and the J gene end by 5 bases; junction bases not matched to a gene: 5. CDR1 is SGHRS and CDR2 is YFSETQ in the germline V gene. CDR3 size: 16 residues. The CDR3 region is CASSYPGTSGGDTQYF. DNA of the CDR3: TGCGCCAGCAGCTACCCCGGGACTAGCGGGGGAGATACGCAGTATTTT. The full variable domain, its missing parts supplied by reference TRBV5-1 and TRBJ2-3, is KAGVTQTPRYLIKTRGQQVTLSCSPISGHRSVSWYQQTPGQGLQFLFEYFSETQRNKGNFPGRFSGRQFSNSRSEMNVSTLELGDSALYLCASSYPGTSGGDTQYFGPGTRLTVL.

This clonotype was recorded many times. The V call is TRBV5-1, the J call TRBJ2-7; D is possibly TRBD2 (6 bases). The germline V and J ends were trimmed by 4 bases and 1 base, with 9 bases remaining between them. The CDR3 covers 13 residues. Per the germline V gene, CDR1 is SGHRS and CDR2 is YFSETQ. The CDR3 loop reads CASSIRESYEQYF. The CDR3 DNA reads as TGCGCCAGCAGCATCCGGGAGTCCTACGAGCAGTACTTC.

This clonotype was seen ten or more times. V and J are TRBV12-3 or TRBV12-4 and TRBJ1-4; TRBD1 matches at 10 bases. This CDR3 is 16 amino acids long. Trimming removed 4 bases from V and 8 bases from J; junction bases left unmatched: 10. The CDR3 DNA reads TGTGCCAGCAGTTATTCCGGGACAGGGGCCCTAGAAAAACTGTTTTTT. Its translation is CASSYSGTGALEKLFF.

This clonotype was seen at least ten times. The rearrangement joins TRBV12-3 or TRBV12-4 to TRBJ2-1; TRBD2 aligns across 9 bases. J gave up 2 bases and V 5 bases, and 10 bases lay outside the gene matches. The length of the CDR3 is 17 residues. The CDR3 nucleotides are TGTGCCAGCAGTCGGTCCATAGCGGGGGCGGCCTACAATGAGCAGTTCTTC. Translation gives CASSRSIAGAAYNEQFF.

Many counts were recorded for this clonotype. V is TRBV7-2 and J is TRBJ2-7; D gene unclear. Trimming took off 0 bases at V and 3 bases at J, with 18 bases between the two ends. The CDR3 totals 17 residues. CDR1 and CDR2 from the germline V gene are SGHTA and FQGNSA. CDR3 nucleotides: TGTGCCAGCAGCTTAGCCGAACGATCACGGATGAGCTACGAGCAGTACTTC. Protein product: CASSLAERSRMSYEQYF.

This clonotype was found many times. V and J are TRBV30 and TRBJ2-5; 9 nucleotides agree with TRBD1. CDR3 size: 15 residues. Germline trimming cut 3 bases from V and 3 bases from J; bases unmatched to any gene: 8. Germline lookup yields CDR1 GTSNPN and CDR2 SVGIG (reference sequence). The CDR3 DNA is TGTGCCTGGAGCCCCCCAAGGACAGGGGAAGAGACCCAGTACTTC. Translation: CAWSPPRTGEETQYF.

This clonotype has a count of ten or more. This sequence joins TRBV29-1 and TRBJ1-2, with D tentatively TRBD1 (5 bases). The CDR3 has 13 residues. V was clipped by 6 bases and J by 3 bases, with 14 bases between them. Looked up from germline, CDR1 is SQVTM and CDR2 is ANQGSEA. The CDR3 region has the DNA TGCAGCGTGGGGGACCGAGAGGACTATGGCTACACCTTC. This gives the protein CSVGDREDYGYTF.

This clonotype has ten or more counts. This chain connects TRBV30 to TRBJ2-7, with 10 bases fitting TRBD2. After removal of 4 bases from V and 6 bases from J, the junction contained 9 bases not matched to a gene. In germline, CDR1 is GTSNPN, CDR2 SVGIG (reference sequence). This CDR3 is 14 amino acids long. The CDR3 DNA follows: TGTGCCTGGACCCGGCTAGCGGGAGATTTCGAGCAGTACTTC. Translation gives CAWTRLAGDFEQYF.

This clonotype was counted ten times or more. This chain joins TRBV15 and TRBJ2-3; unclear D gene. The CDR3 has 14 amino acids. Germline lookup yields CDR1 LNHNV and CDR2 YYDKDF (reference sequence). The V end was cut by 0 bases, the J end by 4 bases, with 8 bases between. The DNA of the CDR3 is TGTGCCACCAGCAGAGATGCAAGGGCAGATACGCAGTATTTT. Encoded protein: CATSRDARADTQYF.

This clonotype has just a few counts. As DNA, the CDR3 is TGTGCCTGGAGGCGTGACAGGGCCAAGGGCTATGGCTACACCTTC. Amino acid sequence: CAWRRDRAKGYGYTF. This chain uses TRBV30 with TRBJ1-2, with 7 nucleotides matching TRBD1. CDR1 is GTSNPN and CDR2 is SVGIG in the germline V gene (reference sequence). V shed 3 bases and J 4 bases; nucleotides not matched to a gene: 11. CDR3 length: 15 residues.

This clonotype appeared many times. J is TRBJ2-1 and V is TRBV7-2; no firm D call. V was shortened by 5 bases and J by 8 bases, with 16 bases between the two germline ends. Germline V lookup: CDR1 SGHTA, CDR2 FQGNSA. The CDR3 is 14 amino acids. CDR3 bases: TGTGCCAGCAGCCCTAACCTGGGGATGCATGAGCAGTTCTTC. Residues: CASSPNLGMHEQFF.

The genes are TRBV5-5 and TRBJ1-2, with TRBD1 matching over 9 bases. This CDR3 region has 16 residues. V was pared by 3 bases and J by 3 bases, with 9 bases of the junction left unmatched. The germline V gene encodes CDR1 SGHKS and CDR2 YYEKEE (reference sequence). The CDR3 nucleotides are TGTGCCAGCAGCTACCGACAGGGGGGTTCAGACTATGGCTACACCTTC. Translation: CASSYRQGGSDYGYTF.